This T cell receptor (beta chain) was sequenced in a study of blood T cell repertoires in COVID-19. Profiled with immunoSEQ multiplex PCR; TCRdb holds only in-frame clones, not every one. The sample lists more than 300,000 clones, 92% occurring once. The sequencing input was PBMCs or T cells enriched from blood (not recorded which). This TCR came from a woman aged 25 to 39 who had recovered from COVID-19.

CDR3 in amino acids: CASSIRASGRAIFNEQFF. CDR3 bases: TGTGCCAGTAGTATTAGGGCTAGCGGGAGGGCGATCTTCAATGAGCAGTTCTTC. The gene calls are TRBV19 and TRBJ2-1, with 12 bases lining up with TRBD2. The CDR3 contains 18 residues. CDR1 LNHDA and CDR2 SQIVND come from the germline V gene (reference sequence). V trimming: 3 bases; J trimming: 6 bases; junction bases outside the gene matches: 12.